This T cell receptor beta chain was obtained from a study of blood T cell repertoires in COVID-19. About the research overall: There were acute and convalescent COVID-19 samples, and they came from the United States, Italy and Spain. Sources were T cells, B-cell-depleted T cells, or PBMCs; the material itself was cDNA or gDNA.

Source study methods: Amplified reference gene primers provided the basis for estimating nucleated cell counts. Only in-frame clones appear in the TCRdb table, and some are missing; sequencing was by immunoSEQ multiplex PCR. V, J and clone size are those of that table, while D and trimming were read from the DNA. The table lists 200,000 or so clones, approximately 82% of them singletons. The TCR sequence derives from a human donor with acute or convalescent COVID-19. The donor label of this sample is uncertain. Specimen: peripheral blood.

The CDR3 loop is CASKDREDTEAFF. The DNA for the CDR3 is TGTGCCAGCAAAGACAGGGAAGACACTGAAGCTTTCTTT. This chain connects TRBV12-3 or TRBV12-4 to TRBJ1-1; 7 nucleotides align to TRBD1. The CDR3 totals 13 residues. The V gene end was trimmed by 7 bases and the J gene end by 3 bases; junction bases not matched to a gene: 5.